This is a list of T cell receptor beta chains from one sample in a study of metastatic and nonmetastatic thyroid tumors. TCRdb used MiXCR to call clones anew from the PCR reads. The sample includes just over 40,000 clones, around 10% seen only once; the top ten take around 25%. The sequenced material came from blood. The receptor source for this set is a female donor with papillary thyroid cancer or a benign thyroid nodule (not recorded which). Some clones in this sample may be carry-over from other donors' samples. Each CDR3 is given with its conserved first and last residue. The D gene is left open where the match is weak. For some rows the clone size is stated as once, few or many, or as a class when expanded; others skip it.

>15|many|TRBV20-1|TRBJ2-1|-
CSAREAFLSYNEQFF
TGCAGTGCTAGGGAAGCTTTCCTCTCCTACAATGAGCAGTTCTTC
>17|many|TRBV11-2|TRBJ2-1|TRBD2
CASSSSAGGSSYNEQFF
TGTGCCAGCAGCTCCAGTGCGGGAGGGAGCTCCTACAATGAGCAGTTCTTC
>14|many|TRBV28|TRBJ1-4|-
CASVEGRSNEKLFF
TGTGCCAGCGTCGAAGGTCGGTCTAATGAAAAACTGTTTTTT
>15|many|TRBV20-1|TRBJ2-1|TRBD2
CSARAGRDPGHEQFF
TGCAGTGCTAGAGCCGGGAGGGACCCCGGCCATGAGCAGTTCTTC
>15|-|TRBV3-1|TRBJ2-5|TRBD2
CASSQMLAGKETQYF
TGTGCCAGCAGCCAGATGCTAGCGGGTAAAGAGACCCAGTACTTC
>14|few|TRBV4-1|TRBJ2-3|-
CASSLLPNTDTQYF
TGCGCCAGCAGCCTACTACCTAACACAGATACGCAGTATTTT
>16|many|TRBV27|TRBJ2-6|TRBD2
CASSPPGGFGANVLTF
TGTGCCAGCAGTCCCCCGGGAGGGTTCGGGGCCAACGTCCTGACTTTC
>15|many|TRBV10-3|TRBJ2-2|TRBD2
CAITIGTSGTGELFF
TGTGCCATCACCATCGGGACTAGCGGCACCGGGGAGCTGTTTTTT
>13|many|TRBV4-3|TRBJ2-7|-
CASSQDFFDEQYF
TGCGCCAGCAGCCAAGATTTTTTCGACGAGCAGTACTTC
>16|many|TRBV20-1|TRBJ1-2|-
CSARWVRDTVIGPPTF
TGCAGTGCTCGGTGGGTCCGGGACACGGTAATCGGCCCTCCAACCTTC
>14|-|TRBV27|TRBJ2-7|-
CASGTAVVSYEQYF
TGTGCCAGCGGTACAGCGGTAGTTTCCTACGAGCAGTACTTC
>17|many|TRBV4-1|TRBJ1-1|-
CASSQGITGGWDTEAFF
TGCGCCAGCAGCCAAGGGATCACAGGAGGGTGGGACACTGAAGCTTTCTTT
>12|many|TRBV30|TRBJ2-3|TRBD2
CASGTNTDTQYF
TGTGCCTCCGGGACTAACACAGATACGCAGTATTTT
>16|many|TRBV9|TRBJ1-5|-
CASSVGEGTSKQPQHF
TGTGCCAGCAGCGTAGGGGAGGGGACTTCTAAGCAGCCCCAGCATTTT
>15|many|TRBV27|TRBJ1-1|-
CASSLRWTGNTEAFF
TGTGCCAGCAGTCTCCGATGGACGGGGAACACTGAAGCTTTCTTT
>16|many|TRBV19|TRBJ1-6|TRBD1
CASRTGWMSYNSPLHF
TGTGCCAGCCGGACAGGGTGGATGTCCTATAATTCACCCCTCCACTTT
>16|many|TRBV6-4|TRBJ2-1|TRBD2
CASSIRLANSYNEQFF
TGTGCCAGCAGTATAAGACTAGCTAATTCCTACAATGAGCAGTTCTTC
>10|few|TRBV9|TRBJ2-3|-
CASGQDTQYF
TGTGCCAGTGGGCAGGATACGCAGTATTTT
>11|many|TRBV20-1|TRBJ2-1|-
CSAREFGEQFF
TGCAGTGCTAGAGAGTTCGGTGAGCAGTTCTTC
>16|many|TRBV4-1|TRBJ1-4|-
CASSQDRTATNEKLFF
TGCGCCAGCAGCCAAGACCGGACAGCAACTAATGAAAAACTGTTTTTT
>15|many|TRBV6-2/TRBV6-3|TRBJ2-2|-
CASSYSAISTGELFF
TGTGCCAGCAGTTACTCTGCTATCTCCACCGGGGAGCTGTTTTTT
>15|-|TRBV30|TRBJ1-2|-
CAWSETGVPNYGYTF
TGTGCCTGGAGCGAAACGGGGGTGCCTAACTATGGCTACACCTTC
>15|-|TRBV20-1|TRBJ2-1|TRBD2
CSAQHPGLASDEQFF
TGCAGTGCCCAACACCCGGGACTAGCATCAGATGAGCAGTTCTTC
>11|many|TRBV28|TRBJ2-7|-
CASSLFYEQYF
TGTGCCAGCAGTTTGTTCTACGAGCAGTACTTC
>14|-|TRBV7-2|TRBJ1-6|-
CASSFRADNSPLHF
TGTGCCAGCAGCTTCAGGGCTGATAATTCACCCCTCCACTTT
>11|many|TRBV2|TRBJ1-6|-
CATEGNSPLHF
TGTGCCACCGAGGGGAATTCACCCCTCCACTTT
>14|many|TRBV10-3|TRBJ2-7|-
CAISESTITYEQYF
TGTGCCATCAGTGAGTCGACGATAACTTACGAGCAGTACTTC
>18|many|TRBV4-1|TRBJ1-5|-
CASSLIIGGGSSNQPQHF
TGCGCCAGCAGCCTCATAATAGGGGGGGGCTCTAGCAATCAGCCCCAGCATTTT
>15|many|TRBV5-1|TRBJ2-7|TRBD2
CASSHTGGPSYEQYF
TGCGCCAGCAGCCATACGGGAGGGCCGTCCTACGAGCAGTACTTC
>12|many|TRBV20-1|TRBJ2-7|-
CSASPDSYEQYF
TGCAGTGCTAGTCCTGACTCCTACGAGCAGTACTTC
>16|many|TRBV7-3|TRBJ2-3|TRBD2
CASSLSASGSTDTQYF
TGTGCCAGCAGCTTAAGCGCTAGCGGAAGCACAGATACGCAGTATTTT
>15|many|TRBV12-3/TRBV12-4|TRBJ2-2|TRBD1
CASTAADRATGELFF
TGTGCCAGCACGGCGGCGGACAGGGCCACCGGGGAGCTGTTTTTT
>15|many|TRBV7-9|TRBJ2-7|TRBD2
CASSPSGGPGYEQYF
TGTGCCAGCAGCCCCTCGGGAGGGCCGGGGTACGAGCAGTACTTC
>15|-|TRBV6-5|TRBJ2-7|TRBD2
CASSYQAGGPHEQYF
TGTGCCAGCAGCTACCAAGCGGGAGGGCCCCACGAGCAGTACTTC
>15|many|TRBV20-1|TRBJ1-5|-
CSARDRRVGNQPQHF
TGCAGTGCTAGAGACCGTAGGGTGGGCAATCAGCCCCAGCATTTT
>13|many|TRBV29-1|TRBJ2-7|-
CSVRVDTAYEQYF
TGCAGCGTACGAGTGGACACGGCCTACGAGCAGTACTTC
>14|many|TRBV20-1|TRBJ1-2|-
CSARDGVSDDGYTF
TGCAGTGCTAGAGATGGGGTTAGTGACGATGGCTACACCTTC
>14|few|TRBV19|TRBJ2-1|TRBD2
CASSRLAGNNEQFF
TGTGCCAGTAGCCGACTAGCGGGGAACAATGAGCAGTTCTTC
>14|-|TRBV29-1|TRBJ2-5|TRBD2
CRNTGTSGNETQYF
TGCAGAAACACCGGGACTAGCGGGAACGAGACCCAGTACTTC
>15|few|TRBV18|TRBJ1-1|TRBD1
CASSQQTGGNTEAFF
TGTGCCAGCTCACAGCAGACAGGGGGGAACACTGAAGCTTTCTTT